These 10 T cell receptor beta chains originate from one sample sequenced in a study of patients and donors after allogeneic stem cell transplantation. In TCRdb, the RT-PCR reads were re-called with MiXCR into one record per CDR3 protein. The sample includes 30,000 to 40,000 distinct CDR3 sequences, about 37% of them seen just once. Sequencing was performed on blood, either unsorted or a sorted T cell fraction (not recorded which). Source of these receptors: a human donor who was either an allogeneic HSCT recipient or a stem cell or donor lymphocyte infusion donor (not recorded which). It is not recorded whose cells these are; they may come from a transplant donor.

V usage is TRBV24-1 and J usage is TRBJ2-5; no clear D. The germline CDR1 and CDR2 sequences are KGHDR and SFDVKD. This CDR3 has 16 residues. Trimming left V 3 bases short and J 2 bases short, with 15 bases between. As DNA, the CDR3 is TGTGCCACCAGTGATCGCAGGACGGCGGCGCAAGAGACCCAGTACTTC. As protein: CATSDRRTAAQETQYF.

The V gene is TRBV10-3, the J gene TRBJ1-1, with unresolved D. The V gene lost 8 bases and the J gene lost 2 bases, with 9 bases spanning the gap. Per the germline V gene, CDR1 is ENHRY and CDR2 is SYGVKD. The CDR3 spans 12 residues. The CDR3 region has the DNA TGTGCCATCGCACCGGGAAACACTGAAGCTTTCTTT. Protein sequence: CAIAPGNTEAFF.

The chain is built from TRBV25-1 and TRBJ1-1; D is unresolved. Germline lookup yields CDR1 MGHDK and CDR2 SYGVNS. The CDR3 has 11 residues. V dropped 7 bases and J dropped 1 base, with 4 bases sitting between them. The CDR3 protein is CASKGNTEAFF. CDR3 in DNA: TGTGCCAGCAAAGGGAACACTGAAGCTTTCTTT.

The rearrangement links TRBV4-2 to TRBJ1-2; D remains unclear. Looked up from germline, CDR1 is LGHNA and CDR2 is YNFKEQ. V shed 2 bases and J shed 8 bases, with 18 bases lying between them. The CDR3 runs to 15 residues. DNA for the CDR3: TGTGCCAGCAGCCAATGGCGGCAGCAAGTAGGAGGCTACACCTTC. This sequence encodes CASSQWRQQVGGYTF.

This clonotype came up a few times. The rearrangement uses TRBV5-6 and TRBJ1-5; 7 bases are a match to TRBD1. This CDR3 comprises 15 residues. Germline lookup yields CDR1 SGHDT and CDR2 YYEEEE. The junction had 9 bases not matched to a gene; V was cut back by 4 bases and J by 5 bases. CDR3 nucleotides: TGTGCCAGCAGCATCCGGGACAGCGATTATCAGCCCCAGCATTTT. Protein: CASSIRDSDYQPQHF.

The rearrangement uses TRBV5-1 and TRBJ2-2; no clear D gene. The CDR3 sequence is 13 residues long. V was clipped by 0 bases and J by 6 bases, with 6 bases between them. Germline V CDR1 and CDR2: SGHRS, YFSETQ. The DNA for the CDR3 is TGCGCCAGCAGCTTGGACCTGGCCGGGGAGCTGTTTTTT. Translated, it gives CASSLDLAGELFF.

The table lists this clonotype with a few counts. The chain uses TRBV3-1 and TRBJ1-1; 7 bases agree with TRBD1. This CDR3 contains 20 residues. The V and J ends lost 1 base and 0 bases, in that order; junction bases with no gene match: 17. Germline V gene data show CDR1 as LGHDT and CDR2 as YNNKEL (reference sequence). The CDR3 DNA is TGTGCCAGCAGCCAAGTCCAGGGGGGAGGGGGCAGACTCTTGAACACTGAAGCTTTCTTT. Translating it yields CASSQVQGGGGRLLNTEAFF. Drawing the rest from reference TRBV3-1 and TRBJ1-1, the complete variable domain is DTAVSQTPKYLVTQMGNDKSIKCEQNLGHDTMYWYKQDSKKFLKIMFSYNNKELIINETVPNRFSPKSPDKAHLNLHINSLELGDSAVYFCASSQVQGGGGRLLNTEAFFGQGTRLTVV.

This sequence joins TRBV9 and TRBJ2-7; D might be TRBD1 (6 bases). This CDR3 is 16 amino acids long. Germline V gives CDR1 SGDLS, CDR2 YYNGEE. Trimming took off 3 bases at V and 1 base at J, with 17 bases between the two ends. In DNA, the CDR3 is TGTGCCAGCAGCGCAAGACAGGAGTCCCTTTCCTACGAGCAGTACTTC. It codes for CASSARQESLSYEQYF.

The chain couples TRBV4-2 to TRBJ2-3; D is uncertain. From germline, CDR1 is LGHNA and CDR2 YNFKEQ. There are 13 residues in the CDR3. Trimming cost V 4 bases and J 4 bases, with 9 bases left between them. The CDR3: CASSLRSADTQYF. The CDR3 nucleotides read TGTGCCAGCAGCCTCAGGTCTGCAGATACGCAGTATTTT.

This clonotype turned up a few times. CDR3 coding DNA: TGTGCCAGCAGTTTAACGGGGGTCGAAAAACTGTTTTTT. Translating it yields CASSLTGVEKLFF. V and J are TRBV12-3 or TRBV12-4 and TRBJ1-4, with D possibly TRBD1 on 5 matching bases. Deletions cut 2 bases from V and 8 bases from J, with 9 bases between. This CDR3 region has 13 residues.